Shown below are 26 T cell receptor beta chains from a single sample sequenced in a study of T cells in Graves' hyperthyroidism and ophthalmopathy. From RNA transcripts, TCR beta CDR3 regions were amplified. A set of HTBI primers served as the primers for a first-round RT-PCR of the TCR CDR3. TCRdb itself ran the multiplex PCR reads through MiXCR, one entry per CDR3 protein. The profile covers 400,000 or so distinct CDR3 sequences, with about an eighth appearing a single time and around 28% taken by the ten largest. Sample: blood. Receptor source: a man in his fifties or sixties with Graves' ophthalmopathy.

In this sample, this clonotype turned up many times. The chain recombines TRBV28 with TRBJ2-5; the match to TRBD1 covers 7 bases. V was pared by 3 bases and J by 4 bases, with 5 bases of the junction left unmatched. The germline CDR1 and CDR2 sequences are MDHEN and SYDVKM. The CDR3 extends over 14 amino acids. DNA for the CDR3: TGTGCCAGCAGTTTCACAGGGGCGGGAGAGACCCAGTACTTC. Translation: CASSFTGAGETQYF. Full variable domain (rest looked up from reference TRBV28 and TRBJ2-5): DVKVTQSSRYLVKRTGEKVFLECVQDMDHENMFWYRQDPGLGLRLIYFSYDVKMKEKGDIPEGYSVSREKKERFSLILESASTNQTSMYLCASSFTGAGETQYFGPGTRLLVL.

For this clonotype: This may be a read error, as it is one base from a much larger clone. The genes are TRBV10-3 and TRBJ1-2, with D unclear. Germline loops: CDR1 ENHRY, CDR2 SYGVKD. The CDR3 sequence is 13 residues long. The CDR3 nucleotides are TGTGCCATCAGTGAGTCGGGGTCGTATGGCTACGCCTTC. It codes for CAISESGSYGYAF.

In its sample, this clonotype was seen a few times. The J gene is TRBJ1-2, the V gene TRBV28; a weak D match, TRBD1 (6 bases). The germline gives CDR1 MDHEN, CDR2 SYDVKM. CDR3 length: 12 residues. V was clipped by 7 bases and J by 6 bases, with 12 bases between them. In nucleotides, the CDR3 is TGTGCCAGCACGATACAGGGTGATGGCTACACCTTC. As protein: CASTIQGDGYTF.

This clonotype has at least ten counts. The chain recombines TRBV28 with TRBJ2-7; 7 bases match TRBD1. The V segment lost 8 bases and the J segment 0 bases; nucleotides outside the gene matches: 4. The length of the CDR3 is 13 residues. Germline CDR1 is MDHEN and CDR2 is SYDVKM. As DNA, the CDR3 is TGTGCCAGCCTAGGACAGGACTCCTACGAGCAGTACTTC. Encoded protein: CASLGQDSYEQYF.

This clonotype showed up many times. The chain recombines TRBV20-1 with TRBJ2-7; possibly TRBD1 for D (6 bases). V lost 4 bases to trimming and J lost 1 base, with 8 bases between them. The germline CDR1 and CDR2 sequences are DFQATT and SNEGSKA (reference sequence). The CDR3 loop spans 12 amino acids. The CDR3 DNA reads TGCAGTGCTACCGGGACATCCTACGAGCAGTACTTC. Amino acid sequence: CSATGTSYEQYF.

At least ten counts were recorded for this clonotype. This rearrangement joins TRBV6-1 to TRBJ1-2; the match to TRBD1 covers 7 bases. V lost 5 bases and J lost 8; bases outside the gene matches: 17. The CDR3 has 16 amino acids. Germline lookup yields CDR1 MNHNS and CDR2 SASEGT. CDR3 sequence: CASSYQRRTGTAGYTF. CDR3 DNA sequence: TGTGCCAGCAGTTACCAAAGGAGGACAGGAACGGCCGGCTACACCTTC.

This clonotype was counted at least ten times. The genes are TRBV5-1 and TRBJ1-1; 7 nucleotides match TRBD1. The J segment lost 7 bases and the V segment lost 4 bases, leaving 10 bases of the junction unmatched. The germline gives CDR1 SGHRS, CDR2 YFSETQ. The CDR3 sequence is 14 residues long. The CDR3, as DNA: TGCGCCAGCAGCCCCAACAGGGGAGCCATTGAAGCTTTCTTT. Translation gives CASSPNRGAIEAFF.

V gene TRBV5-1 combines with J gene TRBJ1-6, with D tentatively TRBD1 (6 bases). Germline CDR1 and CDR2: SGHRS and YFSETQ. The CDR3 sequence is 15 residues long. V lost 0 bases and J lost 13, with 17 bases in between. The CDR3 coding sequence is TGCGCCAGCAGCTTGGAATCAGGGGCGCAGGTCCCCCTCCACTTT. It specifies CASSLESGAQVPLHF. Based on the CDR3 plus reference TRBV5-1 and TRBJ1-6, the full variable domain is KAGVTQTPRYLIKTRGQQVTLSCSPISGHRSVSWYQQTPGQGLQFLFEYFSETQRNKGNFPGRFSGRQFSNSRSEMNVSTLELGDSALYLCASSLESGAQVPLHFGNGTRLTVT.

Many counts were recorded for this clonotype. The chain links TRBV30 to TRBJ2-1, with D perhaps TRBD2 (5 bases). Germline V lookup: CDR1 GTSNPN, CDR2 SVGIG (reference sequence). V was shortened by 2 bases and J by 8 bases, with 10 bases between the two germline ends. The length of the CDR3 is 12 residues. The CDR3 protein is CAWSPGDHEQFF. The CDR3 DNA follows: TGTGCCTGGAGTCCCGGGGATCATGAGCAGTTCTTC.

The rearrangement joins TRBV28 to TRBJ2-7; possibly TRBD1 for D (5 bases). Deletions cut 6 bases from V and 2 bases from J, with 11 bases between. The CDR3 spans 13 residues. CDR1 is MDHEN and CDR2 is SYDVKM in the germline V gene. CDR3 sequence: CASRPPQAYEQYF. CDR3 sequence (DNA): TGTGCCAGCAGGCCCCCACAGGCCTACGAGCAGTACTTC. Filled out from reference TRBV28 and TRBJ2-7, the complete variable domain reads DVKVTQSSRYLVKRTGEKVFLECVQDMDHENMFWYRQDPGLGLRLIYFSYDVKMKEKGDIPEGYSVSREKKERFSLILESASTNQTSMYLCASRPPQAYEQYFGPGTRLTVT.

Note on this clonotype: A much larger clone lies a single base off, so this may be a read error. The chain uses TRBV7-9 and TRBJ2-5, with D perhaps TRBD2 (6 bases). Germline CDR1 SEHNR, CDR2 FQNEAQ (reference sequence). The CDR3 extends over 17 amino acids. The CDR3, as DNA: TGTGCCAACAGCTCATTACCAACGGGGGTTGGACAAGAGACCCAGTACTTC. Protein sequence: CANSSLPTGVGQETQYF.

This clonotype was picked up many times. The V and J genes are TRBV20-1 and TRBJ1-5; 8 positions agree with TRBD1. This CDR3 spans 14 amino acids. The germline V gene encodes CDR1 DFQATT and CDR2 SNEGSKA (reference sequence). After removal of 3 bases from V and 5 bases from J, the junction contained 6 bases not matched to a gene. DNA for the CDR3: TGCAGTGCTAGGCCAGGGGGCTTTGATCAGCCCCAGCATTTT. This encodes CSARPGGFDQPQHF.

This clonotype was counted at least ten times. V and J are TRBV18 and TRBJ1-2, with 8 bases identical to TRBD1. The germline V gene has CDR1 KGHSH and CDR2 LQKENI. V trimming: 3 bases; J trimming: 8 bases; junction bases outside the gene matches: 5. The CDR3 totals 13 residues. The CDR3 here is CASSPGQGGGYTF. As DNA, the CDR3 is TGTGCCAGCTCACCTGGACAGGGCGGCGGCTACACCTTC.

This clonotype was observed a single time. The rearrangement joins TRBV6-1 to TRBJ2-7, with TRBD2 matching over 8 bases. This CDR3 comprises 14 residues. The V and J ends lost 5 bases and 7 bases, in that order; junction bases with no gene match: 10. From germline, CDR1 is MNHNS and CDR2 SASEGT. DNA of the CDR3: TGTGCCAGCAGTCCTCCGGGACTAGTTCATGAGCAGTACTTC. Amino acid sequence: CASSPPGLVHEQYF.

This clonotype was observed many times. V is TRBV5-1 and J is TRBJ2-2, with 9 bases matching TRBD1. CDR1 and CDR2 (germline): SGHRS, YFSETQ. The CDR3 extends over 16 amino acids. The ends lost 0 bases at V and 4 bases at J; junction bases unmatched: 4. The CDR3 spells CASSLVGQGSTGELFF. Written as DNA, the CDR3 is TGCGCCAGCAGCTTGGTGGGACAGGGATCCACCGGGGAGCTGTTTTTT.

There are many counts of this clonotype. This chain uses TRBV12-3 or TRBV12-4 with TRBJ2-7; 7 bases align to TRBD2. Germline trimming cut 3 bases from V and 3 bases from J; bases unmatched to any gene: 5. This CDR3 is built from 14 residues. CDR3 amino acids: CASSLGGRYYEQYF. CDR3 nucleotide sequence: TGTGCCAGCAGTTTGGGCGGGAGATACTACGAGCAGTACTTC.

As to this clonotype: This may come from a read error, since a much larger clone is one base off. The CDR3 coding sequence is TGTGCCGCCCTGTCGTTAGACGGCGACCAAGAGACCCAGTACTTC. Protein: CAALSLDGDQETQYF. The chain uses TRBV15 and TRBJ2-5; D is ambiguous. Trimming took off 11 bases at V and 0 bases at J, with 19 bases between the two ends. Germline assignment: CDR1 LNHNV and CDR2 YYDKDF (reference sequence). CDR3 length: 15 residues.

The CDR3 DNA reads as TGTGCCACCAGCAGGACCGGGGAGCTGTTTTTT. It encodes CATSRTGELFF. This chain joins TRBV15 and TRBJ2-2; no reliable D call. V dropped 3 bases and J dropped 5 bases, with 1 base sitting between them. Germline loops: CDR1 LNHNV, CDR2 YYDKDF (reference sequence). The CDR3 spans 11 residues. The variable domain in full, completed from reference TRBV15 and TRBJ2-2, reads DAMVIQNPRYQVTQFGKPVTLSCSQTLNHNVMYWYQQKSSQAPKLLFHYYDKDFNNEADTPDNFQSRRPNTSFCFLDIRSPGLGDTAMYLCATSRTGELFFGEGSRLTVL.

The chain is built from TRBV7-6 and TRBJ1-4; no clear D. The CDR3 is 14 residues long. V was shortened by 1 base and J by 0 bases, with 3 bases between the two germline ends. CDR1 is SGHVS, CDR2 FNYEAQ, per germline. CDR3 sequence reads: CASSLDATNEKLFF. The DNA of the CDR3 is TGTGCCAGCAGCTTAGATGCAACTAATGAAAAACTGTTTTTT.

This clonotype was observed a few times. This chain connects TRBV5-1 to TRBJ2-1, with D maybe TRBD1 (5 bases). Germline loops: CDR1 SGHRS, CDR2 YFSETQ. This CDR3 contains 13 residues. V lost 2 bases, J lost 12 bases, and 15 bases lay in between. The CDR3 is CASSFPAGKGQFF. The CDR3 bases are TGCGCCAGCAGCTTCCCAGCAGGGAAAGGGCAGTTCTTC. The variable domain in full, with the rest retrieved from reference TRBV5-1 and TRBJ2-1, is KAGVTQTPRYLIKTRGQQVTLSCSPISGHRSVSWYQQTPGQGLQFLFEYFSETQRNKGNFPGRFSGRQFSNSRSEMNVSTLELGDSALYLCASSFPAGKGQFFGPGTRLTVL.

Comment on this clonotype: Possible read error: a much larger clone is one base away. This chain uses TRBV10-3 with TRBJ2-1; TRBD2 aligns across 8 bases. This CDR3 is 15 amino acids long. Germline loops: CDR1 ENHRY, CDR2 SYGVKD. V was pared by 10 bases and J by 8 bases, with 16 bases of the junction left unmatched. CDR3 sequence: CASKMSGRAYDEQFF. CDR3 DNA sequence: TGTGCCAGTAAAATGAGCGGGAGAGCATACGATGAGCAGTTCTTC.

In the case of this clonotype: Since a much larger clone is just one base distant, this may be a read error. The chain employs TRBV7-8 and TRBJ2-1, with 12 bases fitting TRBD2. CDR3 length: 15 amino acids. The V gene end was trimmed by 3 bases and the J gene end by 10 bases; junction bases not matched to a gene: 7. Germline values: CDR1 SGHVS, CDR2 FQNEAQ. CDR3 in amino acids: CASSFLQLAGGEQFF. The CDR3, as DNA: TGTGCCAGCAGCTTCCTCCAACTAGCGGGAGGAGAGCAGTTCTTC.

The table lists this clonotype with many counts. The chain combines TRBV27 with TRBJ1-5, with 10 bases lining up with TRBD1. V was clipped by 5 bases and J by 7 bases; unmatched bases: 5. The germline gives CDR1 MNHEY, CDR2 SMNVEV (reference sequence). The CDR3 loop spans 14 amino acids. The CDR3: CASSKGQGWQPQHF. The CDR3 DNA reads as TGTGCCAGCAGTAAGGGACAGGGGTGGCAGCCCCAGCATTTT.

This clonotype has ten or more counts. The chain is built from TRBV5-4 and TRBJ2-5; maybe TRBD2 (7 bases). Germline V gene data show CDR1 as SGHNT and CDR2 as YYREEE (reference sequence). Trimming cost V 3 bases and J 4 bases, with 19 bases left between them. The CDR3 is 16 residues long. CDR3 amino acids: CASSWGGRGVVETQYF. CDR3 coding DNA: TGTGCCAGCAGCTGGGGGGGCAGGGGAGTCGTAGAGACCCAGTACTTC.

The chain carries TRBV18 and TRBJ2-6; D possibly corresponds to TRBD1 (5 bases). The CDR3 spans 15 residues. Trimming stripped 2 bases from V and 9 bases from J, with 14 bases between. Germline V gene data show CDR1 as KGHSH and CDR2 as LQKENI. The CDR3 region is CASSPSRQPNNVLTF. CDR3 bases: TGTGCCAGCTCACCATCGCGACAGCCTAACAACGTCCTGACTTTC.

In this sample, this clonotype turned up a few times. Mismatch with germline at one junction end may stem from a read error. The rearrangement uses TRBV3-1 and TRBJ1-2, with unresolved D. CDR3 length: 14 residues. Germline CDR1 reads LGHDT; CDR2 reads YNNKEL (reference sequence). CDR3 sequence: CASSEDGAFYGYTF. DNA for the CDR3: TGTGCCAGCAGTGAGGACGGAGCTTTCTATGGCTACACCTTT. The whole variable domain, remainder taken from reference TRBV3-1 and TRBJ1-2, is DTAVSQTPKYLVTQMGNDKSIKCEQNLGHDTMYWYKQDSKKFLKIMFSYNNKELIINETVPNRFSPKSPDKAHLNLHINSLELGDSAVYFCASSEDGAFYGYTFGSGTRLTVV.